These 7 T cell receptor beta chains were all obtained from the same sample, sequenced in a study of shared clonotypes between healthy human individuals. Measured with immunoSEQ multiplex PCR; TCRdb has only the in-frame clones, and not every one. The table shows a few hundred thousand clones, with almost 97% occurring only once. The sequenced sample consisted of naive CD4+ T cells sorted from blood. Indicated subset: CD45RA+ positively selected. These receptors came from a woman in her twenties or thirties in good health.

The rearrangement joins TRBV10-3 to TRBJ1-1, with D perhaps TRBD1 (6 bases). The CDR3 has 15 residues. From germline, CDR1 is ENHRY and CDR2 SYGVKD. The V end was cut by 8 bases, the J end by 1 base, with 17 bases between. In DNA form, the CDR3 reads TGTGCCATCTCTGATTCGGGGACACCGAACACTGAAGCTTTCTTT. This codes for CAISDSGTPNTEAFF.

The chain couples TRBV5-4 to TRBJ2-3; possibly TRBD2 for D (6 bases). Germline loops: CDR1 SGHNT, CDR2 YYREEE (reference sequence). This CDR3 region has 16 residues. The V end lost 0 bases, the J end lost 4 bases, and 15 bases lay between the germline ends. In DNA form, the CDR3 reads TGTGCCAGCAGCTTGGGGGAGACTAGTGGTGCAGATACGCAGTATTTT. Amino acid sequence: CASSLGETSGADTQYF.

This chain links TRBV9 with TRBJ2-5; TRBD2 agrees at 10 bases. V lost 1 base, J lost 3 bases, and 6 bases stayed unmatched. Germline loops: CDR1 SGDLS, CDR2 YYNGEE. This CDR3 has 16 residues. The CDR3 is CASSVTQAGGKETQYF. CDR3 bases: TGTGCCAGCAGCGTAACCCAAGCGGGAGGGAAAGAGACCCAGTACTTC.

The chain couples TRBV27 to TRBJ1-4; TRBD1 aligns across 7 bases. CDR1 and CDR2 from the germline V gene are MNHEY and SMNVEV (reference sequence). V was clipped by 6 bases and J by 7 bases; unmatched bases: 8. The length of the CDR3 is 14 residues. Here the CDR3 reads CASRTQGSIEKLFF. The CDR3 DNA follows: TGTGCCAGCAGGACACAGGGGTCTATTGAAAAACTGTTTTTT. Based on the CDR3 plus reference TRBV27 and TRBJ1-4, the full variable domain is EAQVTQNPRYLITVTGKKLTVTCSQNMNHEYMSWYRQDPGLGLRQIYYSMNVEVTDKGDVPEGYKVSRKEKRNFPLILESPSPNQTSLYFCASRTQGSIEKLFFGSGTQLSVL.

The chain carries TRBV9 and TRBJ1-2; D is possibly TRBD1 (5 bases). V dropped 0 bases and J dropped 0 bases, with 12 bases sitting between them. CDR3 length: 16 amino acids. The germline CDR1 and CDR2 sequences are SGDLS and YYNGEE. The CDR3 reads CASSVGTGPANYGYTF. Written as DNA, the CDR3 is TGTGCCAGCAGCGTAGGCACAGGCCCAGCTAACTATGGCTACACCTTC.

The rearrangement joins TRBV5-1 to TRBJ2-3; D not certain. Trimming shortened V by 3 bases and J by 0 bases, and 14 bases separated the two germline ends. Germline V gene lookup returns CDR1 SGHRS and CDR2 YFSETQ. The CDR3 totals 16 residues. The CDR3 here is CASSSGRGPSTDTQYF. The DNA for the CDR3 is TGCGCCAGCAGCTCTGGTCGTGGACCAAGCACAGATACGCAGTATTTT.

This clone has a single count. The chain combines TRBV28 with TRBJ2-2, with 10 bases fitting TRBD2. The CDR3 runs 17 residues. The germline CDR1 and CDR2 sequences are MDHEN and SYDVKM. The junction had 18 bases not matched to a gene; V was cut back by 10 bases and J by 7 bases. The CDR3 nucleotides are TGTGCCACCATCCGGGGGAGCGGGAGGGCAGAAGGCGGGGAGCTGTTTTTT. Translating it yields CATIRGSGRAEGGELFF. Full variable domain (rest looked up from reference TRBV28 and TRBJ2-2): DVKVTQSSRYLVKRTGEKVFLECVQDMDHENMFWYRQDPGLGLRLIYFSYDVKMKEKGDIPEGYSVSREKKERFSLILESASTNQTSMYLCATIRGSGRAEGGELFFGEGSRLTVL.